This TCR beta chain appears in the sequencing data of a study of PD-L1 blockade in urothelial cancer. Only in-frame clones appear in the TCRdb table, and some are missing; sequencing was by immunoSEQ multiplex PCR. Of approximately 24,000 clones in the sample, roughly 85% were seen once. V shed 0 bases and J 4 bases; nucleotides not matched to a gene: 1. This CDR3 spans 15 amino acids. Germline V gene data show CDR1 as SGHRS and CDR2 as YFSETQ. For this clone: The same CDR3 can be traced to other DNA sequences in this sample.

The V and J genes are TRBV5-1 and TRBJ1-5, with 10 bases identical to TRBD1. Sequenced here: PBMCs, sampled around atezolizumab (anti-PD-L1) treatment. This clonotype was sampled from a man between 50 and 59 years old with urothelial cancer. CDR3 residues: CASSLGTGGNQPQHF. CDR3 DNA: TGCGCCAGCAGCTTGGGGACAGGGGGTAATCAGCCCCAGCATTTT.